The present T cell receptor (beta chain) was sequenced within a study of graft-versus-host responses after intestinal transplantation. Study-wide background: All recipients got anti-thymocyte globulin induction, then tacrolimus and steroids for roughly 3 years.

Findings and limits, study-wide: HvG clone declines early post-transplant were associated with peak circulating GvH levels. GvH clones turned up in recipient marrow; some had shown up first in ileum or blood.

The CDR3 is 16 amino acids. Trimming pared 4 bases from V and 3 bases from J, leaving 18 bases between. From germline, CDR1 is SGDLS and CDR2 YYNGEE. Turning to this clone: The antigen remains undetermined.

Profiling relied on immunoSEQ multiplex PCR, and the TCRdb table lists in-frame clones only, not all of them. The repertoire includes about 90,000 clones, around 93% of them detected once, and about 0.2% sits in the top ten. This chain uses TRBV9 with TRBJ2-3, with D perhaps matching TRBD2 (6 bases). The TCR was taken from a human donor who was the organ donor for an intestinal transplant. The source material was unstimulated CD4+ T cells sorted from spleen or lymph node cells, sampled before transplant. The CDR3, as DNA: TGTGCCAGCAGCTCGCGCGGGACTTACGGGACAGATACGCAGTATTTT. Protein: CASSSRGTYGTDTQYF.